The clone carrying this T cell receptor (beta chain) was detected only once. This sample is part of a study of blood T cell repertoires in COVID-19. The data were produced by immunoSEQ multiplex PCR, yet TCRdb's version contains in-frame clones alone and is incomplete. Of some 100,000 clones listed, around four fifths are singletons. This receptor was identified in a woman in her seventies with active or convalescent COVID-19. The source material was peripheral blood.

CDR3 in DNA: TGTGCCAGCAGCGCGGACAGGAACACTGAAGCTTTCTTT. Translating it yields CASSADRNTEAFF. The chain has TRBV11-2 and TRBJ1-1; a possible D gene is TRBD1 (6 bases). This CDR3 comprises 13 residues. Trimming shortened V by 5 bases and J by 1 base, and 8 bases separated the two germline ends. CDR1 and CDR2 from the germline V gene are SGHAT and FQNNGV.